This T cell receptor (beta chain) derives from a study of T cell clonality in common variable immunodeficiency. Study outcomes and limitations: CVID subjects showed higher TCRbeta clonality than healthy controls. Compared with controls, CVID subjects had fewer shared TCRbeta clones.

This clone was recorded at least ten times. Antigen: not known. Read coverage stops 3 residues before the CDR3 terminus; the germline J gene supplies the remainder. Germline V CDR1 and CDR2: ENHRY, SYGVKD. The CDR3 covers 17 residues. V dropped 0 bases and J dropped 5; count of bases not matched to a gene: 5. The table came from immunoSEQ multiplex PCR; TCRdb's copy has only in-frame clones and leaves some out. The profile covers approximately 44,000 clones, none occurring a single time. The genes are TRBV10-3 and TRBJ1-3; TRBD1 aligns across 12 bases. This TCR was sampled from a person between 18 and 75 years old in good health. Sequencing was performed on peripheral blood mononuclear cells. The CDR3 region is CAISESFGTGGRNTIYF. The part of the CDR3 DNA that was read is TGTGCCATCAGTGAGTCGTTCGGGACAGGGGGCCGAAACACC.